Below are 8 T cell receptor beta chains sequenced from a single sample in a study of identifying expanded T cells in peripheral blood. Data came from immunoSEQ multiplex PCR; TCRdb stores just in-frame clones and leaves some out. The table includes 95,000 to 100,000 clones, roughly 85% detected once. The source material was blood. These receptors all come from a person aged 18 to 69 in good health.

The chain couples TRBV2 to TRBJ2-7; a weak D match, TRBD1 (6 bases). This CDR3 region has 16 residues. Trimming removed 7 bases from V and 3 bases from J, with 22 bases in between. Per the germline V gene, CDR1 is SNHLY and CDR2 is FYNNEI. The DNA of the CDR3 is TGTGCCAGCATTCAGGGGAACTTAGTGTATGACTACGAGCAGTACTTC. As protein: CASIQGNLVYDYEQYF. Using reference TRBV2 and TRBJ2-7 for the parts outside the CDR3, the full variable domain is EPEVTQTPSHQVTQMGQEVILRCVPISNHLYFYWYRQILGQKVEFLVSFYNNEISEKSEIFDDQFSVERPDGSNFTLKIRSTKLEDSAMYFCASIQGNLVYDYEQYFGPGTRLTVT.

This rearrangement joins TRBV6-5 to TRBJ2-3, with D perhaps TRBD2 (5 bases). CDR3 length equals 15 residues. CDR1 is MNHEY, CDR2 SVGAGI, per germline. V lost 7 bases, J lost 0 bases, and 14 bases lay in between. This chain's CDR3 is CASKTMWTSTDTQYF. In DNA, the CDR3 is TGTGCCAGCAAGACTATGTGGACTAGCACAGATACGCAGTATTTT.

This clone was seen only once. The chain has TRBV30 and TRBJ2-7; D might be TRBD1 (6 bases). The CDR3 is 14 residues long. V lost 0 bases and J 3 bases, leaving 12 bases between the germline ends. Germline loops: CDR1 GTSNPN, CDR2 SVGIG (reference sequence). The CDR3 loop reads CAWSVGQGSYEQYF. Here the CDR3 DNA reads TGTGCCTGGAGTGTAGGGCAGGGGAGCTACGAGCAGTACTTC.

The genes are TRBV19 and TRBJ1-1, with D unclear. The CDR3 totals 14 residues. Deletions cut 3 bases from V and 5 bases from J, with 13 bases between. Germline V lookup: CDR1 LNHDA, CDR2 SQIVND (reference sequence). The CDR3 is CASSIGFWETEAFF. DNA of the CDR3: TGTGCCAGTAGTATCGGCTTCTGGGAGACTGAAGCTTTCTTT.

V and J are TRBV6-1 and TRBJ2-1, with 10 bases fitting TRBD1. Germline V gives CDR1 MNHNS, CDR2 SASEGT. V lost 8 bases to trimming and J lost 1 base; unmatched junction nucleotides: 5. The CDR3 loop spans 15 amino acids. CDR3 bases: TGTGCCAGCGGGGACAGGGGTTGGTCCTACAATGAGCAGTTCTTC. Translated, it gives CASGDRGWSYNEQFF.

This chain connects TRBV5-1 to TRBJ2-5; either TRBD1 or TRBD2 may fit D (7 bases each). The CDR3 spans 15 residues. Germline-derived CDR1 and CDR2 are SGHRS and YFSETQ. Deletions cut 4 bases from V and 1 base from J, with 14 bases between. The CDR3 bases are TGCGCCAGCAGCCCGACAGGGAGGGTCCAAGAGACCCAGTACTTC. Amino acid sequence: CASSPTGRVQETQYF.

V and J are TRBV11-2 and TRBJ2-7; 7 bases map to TRBD2. V gave up 1 base and J gave up 6 bases; unmatched junction bases: 6. The CDR3 loop spans 14 amino acids. Germline CDR1 and CDR2: SGHAT and FQNNGV. The CDR3 DNA follows: TGTGCCAGCAGCTTAGGCAGTCCGGGAGGCGAGCAGTACTTC. Translated: CASSLGSPGGEQYF. The entire variable domain, with the rest obtained from reference TRBV11-2 and TRBJ2-7, is as follows: EAGVAQSPRYKIIEKRQSVAFWCNPISGHATLYWYQQILGQGPKLLIQFQNNGVVDDSQLPKDRFSAERLKGVDSTLKIQPAKLEDSAVYLCASSLGSPGGEQYFGPGTRLTVT.

This sequence joins TRBV5-4 and TRBJ2-3, with D possibly called TRBD1 or TRBD2 (6 bases each). CDR3 length: 15 amino acids. The germline V gene has CDR1 SGHNT and CDR2 YYREEE (reference sequence). V was clipped by 2 bases and J by 2 bases, with 12 bases between them. In nucleotides, the CDR3 is TGTGCCAGCAGCTTTGGGGGGCCTCTCACAGATACGCAGTATTTT. Protein: CASSFGGPLTDTQYF.